This T cell receptor (beta chain) stems from a study of blood T cell repertoires in COVID-19 (dated by TCRdb to 2020 to 2021). A note on the overall study: Samples from collaborators originated in the United States, Italy and Spain and spanned both the acute and convalescent phases of COVID-19. The material from the prospective study consisted of cDNA or gDNA derived from T cells, B-cell-depleted T cells, or PBMCs. The dataset comprised deeply sampled blood TCRbeta repertoires from subjects exposed to, actively infected with, or recovered from COVID-19. The repertoires were released in a freely available public database intended as a resource for research on the immune response to SARS-CoV-2. Samples were obtained from the ongoing ImmuneRACE study (first 160 participants) and from 1,254 subjects provided by 6 global collaborators. Nearly every sample came with metadata listing a de-identified subject ID, COVID-19 status, age in years and sex. Where available, HLA class I and class II types were obtained from metadata supplied by the sample provider rather than from assay-based typing. General study outcomes and caveats: The quantity of clinical and demographic metadata differed by source and by participant and was supplied without curation.

TCRbeta CDR3 regions were amplified from genomic DNA by means of the immunoSEQ Assay, a bias-controlled multiplex PCR. The authors processed their data as follows. Nucleated cell counts per sample were estimated from amplification of reference gene primers within the assay. To quantify the absolute abundance of each unique TCRbeta CDR3 rearrangement, sequence reads were collapsed and filtered. For each sample, productive Simpson clonality was calculated by taking the square root of Simpson's diversity index across productive rearrangements. TCRdb's version of the immuneACCESS table is confined to in-frame rearrangements and falls short of the full clone set. An unresolved V gene accounts for under half of the shortfall where checked; the remainder is of unknown origin. V and J calls and clone size are as listed in that table; D and trimming were resolved from the DNA. In all, the sample holds about 200,000 clones, and 92% of those were seen once. The ten largest clones represent about 0.8% of the sample.

V is pruned by 4 bases and J by 4 bases, leaving 21 bases of the junction without a gene match. The germline V gene sets CDR1 to SGHTA and CDR2 to FQGNSA. Reading from cysteine to phenylalanine, the CDR3 counts 19 amino acids. This entry keeps only the CDR3 DNA: 57 bases, framed from base 1. One collaborating source in Seattle enrolled patients during active infection and followed them longitudinally through the course of disease. Each collaborating institution followed its own protocols to collect whole blood in K2EDTA tubes. For TCRbeta analysis, collaborators shipped samples as frozen whole blood, isolated PBMCs, or DNA extracted from either of those sample types. With regard to this clone: Its target antigen remains unknown. No much larger clonotype is one base removed from it; base qualities were not supplied.

This clonotype originated in a man in his 60s with COVID-19, enrolled during active disease. The material sequenced was peripheral blood. The sequence is built from TRBV7-2 and TRBJ2-7, and TRBD1 matches 8 of the central bases. The DNA is TGTGCCAGCAGCTCTAGTAAGAGGGGCGGAGGACAGGGCCGGTACGAGCAGTACTTC. Its protein product is CASSSSKRGGGQGRYEQYF.